These 15 T cell receptor beta chains came from one sample sequenced in a study of CD8+CD57+ T cells in acquired aplastic anemia. All patients picked for sequencing had shown, by flow cytometry, an expansion of CD8+CD57+ cells. For CDR3 and TCR beta VDJ profiling, genomic DNA was the template used. TCRdb redid the calling of the reads with MiXCR, one entry per CDR3 protein. The sample records 200,000 to 250,000 distinct CDR3 sequences, approximately 65% being singletons. The sample comprised sorted CD4+, CD8+, or CD8+CD57+ T cells (not recorded which) from PBMCs. These receptors all stem from a human donor with aplastic anemia.

This rearrangement joins TRBV7-9 to TRBJ2-2; D is perhaps TRBD1 (6 bases). V was trimmed by 5 bases and J by 3 bases, leaving 13 bases between them. Per the germline V gene, CDR1 is SEHNR and CDR2 is FQNEAQ (reference sequence). This CDR3 comprises 15 residues. CDR3 sequence: CASSPRDRYTGELFF. CDR3 bases: TGTGCCAGCAGCCCCAGAGACAGGTACACCGGGGAGCTGTTTTTT.

The gene calls are TRBV20-1 and TRBJ2-7; 7 positions agree with TRBD1. This CDR3 spans 14 amino acids. V trimming: 5 bases; J trimming: 7 bases; junction bases outside the gene matches: 14. CDR1 DFQATT and CDR2 SNEGSKA come from the germline V gene (reference sequence). The DNA for the CDR3 is TGCAGTGCTTTAGCCGGACAGGATCTTCGGGAGCAGTACTTC. Protein: CSALAGQDLREQYF.

This rearrangement joins TRBV29-1 to TRBJ1-1; a possible D gene is TRBD1 (5 bases). The V end lost 6 bases, the J end lost 0 bases, and 11 bases lay between the germline ends. CDR1 and CDR2 (germline): SQVTM, ANQGSEA. The CDR3 length is 13 residues. In DNA form, the CDR3 reads TGCAGCGTGGGGGGGGGTATGAACACTGAAGCTTTCTTT. Translating it yields CSVGGGMNTEAFF.

The sample holds many counts of this clonotype. V and J are TRBV29-1 and TRBJ2-7; perhaps TRBD1 as D (6 bases). Germline-derived CDR1 and CDR2 are SQVTM and ANQGSEA. The CDR3 runs 14 residues. The V gene lost 7 bases and the J gene lost 0 bases, with 16 bases spanning the gap. CDR3 in amino acids: CSAAVQGSSYEQYF. Here the CDR3 DNA reads TGCAGCGCCGCCGTACAGGGAAGCTCCTACGAGCAGTACTTC.

The V and J genes are TRBV25-1 and TRBJ1-1, with a possible D match to TRBD1 (6 bases). CDR1 is MGHDK and CDR2 is SYGVNS in the germline V gene. Between the trimmed V and J ends, which lost 3 bases and 0 bases, there was a span of 11 bases. This CDR3 region has 15 residues. The CDR3 sequence is CASSEGHNMNTEAFF. The DNA for the CDR3 is TGTGCCAGCAGTGAGGGACACAACATGAACACTGAAGCTTTCTTT. Based on the CDR3 plus reference TRBV25-1 and TRBJ1-1, the full variable domain is EADIYQTPRYLVIGTGKKITLECSQTMGHDKMYWYQQDPGMELHLIHYSYGVNSTEKGDLSSESTVSRIRTEHFPLTLESARPSHTSQYLCASSEGHNMNTEAFFGQGTRLTVV.

This clonotype has more than one count but fewer than ten. V gene TRBV7-9 combines with J gene TRBJ2-7; 14 nucleotides line up with TRBD2. The trim removed 6 bases at V and 2 bases at J, leaving 3 bases unmatched. Looked up from germline, CDR1 is SEHNR and CDR2 is FQNEAQ (reference sequence). The CDR3 runs to 15 residues. The CDR3 protein is CASRGLAGAAYEQYF. The CDR3 DNA reads as TGTGCCAGCAGGGGACTAGCGGGAGCAGCCTACGAGCAGTACTTC.

This rearrangement joins TRBV15 to TRBJ1-5; a possible D gene is TRBD1 (5 bases). Per germline, CDR1 LNHNV and CDR2 YYDKDF (reference sequence). This CDR3 has 19 residues. Trimming cost V 2 bases and J 4 bases, with 24 bases left between them. In DNA form, the CDR3 reads TGTGCCACCAGCAGACCATTTCCGGGGCCGGGCGGATTGAATCAGCCCCAGCATTTT. Translation gives CATSRPFPGPGGLNQPQHF.

CDR3 amino acids: CASSFGSRGEQYF. The CDR3 nucleotides are TGTGCCAGCAGCTTTGGGTCCCGGGGCGAGCAGTACTTC. The chain carries TRBV7-9 and TRBJ2-7; weak D call: TRBD2 (5 bases). Germline V gene lookup returns CDR1 SEHNR and CDR2 FQNEAQ (reference sequence). The CDR3 is made up of 13 amino acids. V was shortened by 3 bases and J by 6 bases, with 12 bases between the two germline ends. Supplemented by reference TRBV7-9 and TRBJ2-7, the full variable domain reads DTGVSQNPRHKITKRGQNVTFRCDPISEHNRLYWYRQTLGQGPEFLTYFQNEAQLEKSRLLSDRFSAERPKGSFSTLEIQRTEQGDSAMYLCASSFGSRGEQYFGPGTRLTVT.

This clonotype was counted only a few times. This chain connects TRBV10-3 to TRBJ2-1; tentative D call: TRBD1 (6 bases). This CDR3 region has 12 residues. Per the germline V gene, CDR1 is ENHRY and CDR2 is SYGVKD. The CDR3 DNA reads TGTGCTACAGGGAGCTCCTACAATGAGCAGTTCTTC. Its protein is CATGSSYNEQFF.

The chain has TRBV19 and TRBJ2-3, with D hard to call. The CDR3 loop spans 11 amino acids. Trimming pared 3 bases from V and 10 bases from J, leaving 8 bases between. CDR1 is LNHDA and CDR2 is SQIVND in the germline V gene (reference sequence). The CDR3 here is CASSIRGSQYF. CDR3 DNA: TGTGCCAGTAGTATTAGAGGTTCGCAGTATTTT. Based on the CDR3 plus reference TRBV19 and TRBJ2-3, the full variable domain is DGGITQSPKYLFRKEGQNVTLSCEQNLNHDAMYWYRQDPGQGLRLIYYSQIVNDFQKGDIAEGYSVSREKKESFPLTVTSAQKNPTAFYLCASSIRGSQYFGPGTRLTVL.

The rearrangement joins TRBV2 to TRBJ2-7, with 8 bases aligning to TRBD2. V was clipped by 3 bases and J by 4 bases; unmatched bases: 2. The length of the CDR3 is 13 residues. Per the germline V gene, CDR1 is SNHLY and CDR2 is FYNNEI. The CDR3 loop reads CASSDGGRYEQYF. CDR3 bases: TGTGCCAGCAGTGACGGCGGGAGGTACGAGCAGTACTTC.

This clonotype was seen ten or more times. The chain combines TRBV5-1 with TRBJ2-5; perhaps TRBD1 as D (5 bases). The CDR3 has 15 residues. The germline gives CDR1 SGHRS, CDR2 YFSETQ. Trimming took off 2 bases at V and 2 bases at J, with 13 bases between the two ends. CDR3 region: CASSFQGSWQETQYF. For the CDR3, the DNA is TGCGCCAGCAGCTTTCAGGGTTCGTGGCAAGAGACCCAGTACTTC.

This rearrangement joins TRBV19 to TRBJ2-1, with 7 bases that match TRBD2. This CDR3 is 15 amino acids long. V lost 1 base and J lost 3; bases outside the gene matches: 3. The germline V gene has CDR1 LNHDA and CDR2 SQIVND (reference sequence). CDR3 in DNA: TGTGCCAGTAGTATAGGTGCGGGGGTCTACAATGAGCAGTTCTTC. Its protein is CASSIGAGVYNEQFF.

The chain carries TRBV20-1 and TRBJ2-7; no clear D gene. Trimming pared 3 bases from V and 2 bases from J, leaving 8 bases between. In germline, CDR1 is DFQATT, CDR2 SNEGSKA (reference sequence). This CDR3 has 12 amino acids. In nucleotides, the CDR3 is TGCAGTGCTAGCGGGTGGGCCTACGAGCAGTACTTC. Encoded protein: CSASGWAYEQYF.

The chain combines TRBV7-2 with TRBJ2-7; TRBD2 matches 15 bases. The CDR3 runs to 20 residues. The trim removed 5 bases at V and 0 bases at J, leaving 14 bases unmatched. Germline CDR1 reads SGHTA; CDR2 reads FQGNSA. The CDR3: CASSPTPGTSGRPSSYEQYF. The CDR3 DNA reads TGTGCCAGCAGCCCCACACCCGGGACTAGCGGGAGGCCTAGCTCCTACGAGCAGTACTTC. The entire variable domain, with the rest obtained from reference TRBV7-2 and TRBJ2-7, is as follows: GAGVSQSPSNKVTEKGKDVELRCDPISGHTALYWYRQSLGQGLEFLIYFQGNSAPDKSGLPSDRFSAERTGGSVSTLTIQRTQQEDSAVYLCASSPTPGTSGRPSSYEQYFGPGTRLTVT.